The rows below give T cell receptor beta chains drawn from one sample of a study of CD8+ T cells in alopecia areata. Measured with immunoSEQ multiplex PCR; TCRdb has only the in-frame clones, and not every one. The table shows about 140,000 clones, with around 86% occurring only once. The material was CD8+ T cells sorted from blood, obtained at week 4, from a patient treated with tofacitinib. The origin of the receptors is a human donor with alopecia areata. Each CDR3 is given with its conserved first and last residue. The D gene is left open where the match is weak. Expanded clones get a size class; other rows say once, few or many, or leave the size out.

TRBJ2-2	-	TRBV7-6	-	TGTGCCAGCAGCTTAGTAGGGGTAGTGTCCGGGGAGCTGTTTTTT	CASSLVGVVSGELFF
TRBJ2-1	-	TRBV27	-	TGTGCCAGCAGTTTATCGCGGTACAATGAGCAGTTCTTC	CASSLSRYNEQFF
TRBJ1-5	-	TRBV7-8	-	TGTGCCAGCAGCTTGGCCCAAAGCAATCAGCCCCAGCATTTT	CASSLAQSNQPQHF
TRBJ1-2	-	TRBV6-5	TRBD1	TGTGCCAGCAGTTACGCCGGACAGGGTTTAGGTGGCTACACCTTC	CASSYAGQGLGGYTF
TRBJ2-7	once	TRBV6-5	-	TGTGCCAGCAGTTACCGGGACACATACTACGAGCAGTACTTC	CASSYRDTYYEQYF
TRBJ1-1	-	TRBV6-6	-	TGTGCCAGCAGTTACGGGCAGGCGGACACTGAAGCTTTCTTT	CASSYGQADTEAFF
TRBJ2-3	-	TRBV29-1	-	TGCAGCGTTGAAACGCAGGGGGGGGATACGCAGTATTTT	CSVETQGGDTQYF
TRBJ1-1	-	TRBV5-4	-	TGTGCCAGCAGCTTGGGTGATGTGGCTGAAGCTTTCTTT	CASSLGDVAEAFF
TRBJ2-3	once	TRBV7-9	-	TGTGCCAGCAGCTTAGCCACAGATACGCAGTATTTT	CASSLATDTQYF
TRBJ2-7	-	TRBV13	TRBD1	TGTGCCAGCAGTGCCCGGGACAGCCTCTCCTACGAGCAGTACTTC	CASSARDSLSYEQYF
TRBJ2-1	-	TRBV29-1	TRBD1	TGCAGCGTCATCAGGACAGGGTACAATGAGCAGTTCTTC	CSVIRTGYNEQFF
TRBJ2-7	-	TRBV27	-	TGTGCCAGCGGCAGGGTGGAGCAGTACTTC	CASGRVEQYF
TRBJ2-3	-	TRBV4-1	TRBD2	TGCGCCAGCAGCCAAGGTGAGGTAGCGGGGGGATCGACAGATACGCAGTATTTT	CASSQGEVAGGSTDTQYF
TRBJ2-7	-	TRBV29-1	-	TGCAGCGTTTTTTCTCGGGTCCGTTGGTGGGAGCAGTACTTC	CSVFSRVRWWEQYF
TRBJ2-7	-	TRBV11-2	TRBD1	TGTGCCAGCAGCTTAGCCACAGGGGGCGAGCAGTACTTC	CASSLATGGEQYF
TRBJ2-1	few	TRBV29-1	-	TGCAGCGTTGAGGGTGGCAACTCCTACAATGAGCAGTTCTTC	CSVEGGNSYNEQFF
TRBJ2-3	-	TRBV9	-	TGTGCCAGCAGCGTAGACGGGGGCACAGATACGCAGTATTTT	CASSVDGGTDTQYF
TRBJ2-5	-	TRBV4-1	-	TGCGCCAGCAGCCAAGGACCTGTGTCAGGGAAAATTCAAGAGACCCAGTACTTC	CASSQGPVSGKIQETQYF
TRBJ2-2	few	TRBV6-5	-	TGTGCCAGCAGTTACGGGCTGAACACCGGGGAGCTGTTTTTT	CASSYGLNTGELFF
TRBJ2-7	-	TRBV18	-	TGTGCCAGCTCACCAGTTCTTTCGGACGAGCAGTACTTC	CASSPVLSDEQYF
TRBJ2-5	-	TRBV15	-	TGTGCCACCAGCAGCCTCCTATGGCGGGAGACCCAGTACTTC	CATSSLLWRETQYF
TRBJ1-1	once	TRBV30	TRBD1	TGTGCCTGGAGTTCCGACAGGGTCCAGACTGAAGCTTTCTTT	CAWSSDRVQTEAFF
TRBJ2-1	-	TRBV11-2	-	TGTGCCAGCAGCTTAGAGGTTCGGCGAGATGAGCAGTTCTTC	CASSLEVRRDEQFF
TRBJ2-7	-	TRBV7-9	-	TGTGCCAGCAGCACTGCGTCAGGGCGGAATACTTACCTGTTTTACGAGCAGTACTTC	CASSTASGRNTYLFYEQYF
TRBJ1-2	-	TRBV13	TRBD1	TGTGCCAGCAGCGTGACAGGGAATTATGGCTACACCTTC	CASSVTGNYGYTF
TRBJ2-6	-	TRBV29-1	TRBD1	TGCAGCGTTGAAGGGGACCACAGGGGGCCTGGGGCCAACGTCCTGACTTTC	CSVEGDHRGPGANVLTF
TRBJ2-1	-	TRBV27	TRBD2	TGTGCCAGCAGTTTAGGGGCTAGCGGCTACAATGAGCAGTTCTTC	CASSLGASGYNEQFF
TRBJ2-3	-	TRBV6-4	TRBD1	TGTGCCAGCAGTGACGGACAGGGGGCAACAGATACGCAGTATTTT	CASSDGQGATDTQYF
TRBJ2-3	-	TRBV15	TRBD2	TGTGCCACCAGCGCCATCCGGACTAGCGGCACAGATACGCAGTATTTT	CATSAIRTSGTDTQYF
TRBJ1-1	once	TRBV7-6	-	TGTGCCAGCAGCAACGGGGAGGTCCCAGCTTTCTTT	CASSNGEVPAFF
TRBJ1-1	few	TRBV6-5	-	TGTGCCAGCAGTTACTCGGGCGATACCACTGAAGCTTTCTTT	CASSYSGDTTEAFF
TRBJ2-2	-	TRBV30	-	TGTGCCTGGAGTGTAGTAATGGGCTCCGGGGAGCTGTTTTTT	CAWSVVMGSGELFF
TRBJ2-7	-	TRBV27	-	TGTGCCACCCAACTTGGGGGCGGTTCCTACGAGCAGTACTTC	CATQLGGGSYEQYF
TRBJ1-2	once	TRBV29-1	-	TGCAGCGTGGAACATGACATGAACTATGGCTACACCTTC	CSVEHDMNYGYTF
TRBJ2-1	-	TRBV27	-	TGTGCCAGCCGATCGGGACGGCACAATGAGCAGTTCTTC	CASRSGRHNEQFF
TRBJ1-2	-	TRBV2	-	TGTGCCAGCAGTGAAGGGCTTAACTATGGCTACACCTTC	CASSEGLNYGYTF
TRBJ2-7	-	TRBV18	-	TGTGCCAGCTCACCAACGGGGGCCTACGAGCAGTACTTC	CASSPTGAYEQYF
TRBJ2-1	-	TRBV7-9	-	TGTGCCAGCAGCAGGGCAGACACCTACAATGAGCAGTTCTTC	CASSRADTYNEQFF
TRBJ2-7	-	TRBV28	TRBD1	TGTGCCAGCAGTTTGCCGGGACAGGGAAGCGAGCAGTACTTC	CASSLPGQGSEQYF
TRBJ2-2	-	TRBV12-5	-	TGTGCTAGTGGTTCCAATCTCCAAACCGGGGAGCTGTTTTTT	CASGSNLQTGELFF
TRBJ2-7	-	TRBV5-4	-	TGTGCCAGCAGCTTGGACCACGAGCAGTACTTC	CASSLDHEQYF
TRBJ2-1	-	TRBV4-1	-	TGCGCCAGCAGCTCAGGGAGGAATGAGCAGTTCTTC	CASSSGRNEQFF